The text below deals with one TCR beta chain. The antigen it binds to is not known. The germline gene is not matched at one end of the junction; a read error may be the cause. The germline V gene (reference sequence) supplies CDR1 GTSNPN and CDR2 SVGIG. Including the terminal cysteine and phenylalanine, the CDR3 comprises 13 residues. CDR3 DNA only is kept here, 39 bases in frame from base 1. This record comes from a study of glioma-infiltrating T cells after dendritic cell vaccination (dated by TCRdb to 2016 to 2017). As for the study more broadly: The cohort comprised around 15 glioblastoma patients from Phase I and II dendritic cell vaccination trials, 9 newly diagnosed and 6 with recurrent disease. TCR sequencing metrics, including TIL content and tumor-blood repertoire overlap, were correlated with survival after dendritic cell vaccination. The vaccine consisted of monocyte-derived dendritic cells cultured less than 9 days with IL-4 and GM-CSF, then pulsed overnight with autologous tumor lysate. In glioblastoma patients vaccinated with dendritic cells, deep sequencing of TCR beta CDR3 regions served to measure the amount of tumor-infiltrating lymphocytes and to compare repertoires between tumor and blood. Autologous tumor lysate-pulsed dendritic cell vaccination was administered to the patients between 2003 and 2012. Patients received three intradermal dendritic cell vaccine injections at biweekly intervals in the arm below the axilla. Results the study describes overall, beyond this receptor: Longer time to progression and overall survival after dendritic cell vaccination were predicted by higher estimated pretreatment TIL content. No direct relationship between TCR clonality and survival was found, suggesting that a diverse polyclonal response may matter. The response model built on TCR overlap across three groups was characterized as speculative, with prospective validation still needed. The cohort was small and heterogeneous, only a few patients had full blood and tumor sets, and even fewer had initial-recurrent tumor pairs.

TCRB CDR3 regions were amplified from approximately 2 ug genomic DNA, or all available DNA if less, using the immunoSEQ assay. The multiplex PCR employed 60 forward primers targeting TCR V beta segments and 13 reverse primers targeting J beta segments. To estimate the number of reads per starting template, synthetic control templates were added to each sample at limiting dilution. Reads of 87 bp were generated by sequencing on the Illumina HiSeq System. The original pipeline was this. PCR and sequencing errors were removed by a nearest neighbor algorithm that merged closely related sequences. TCR overlap was measured as the percentage of unique tumor TCR beta sequences that were also present in the peripheral blood of the same patient. TCRdb's version of the immuneACCESS table is confined to in-frame rearrangements and falls short of the full clone set. An unresolved V gene accounts for under half of the shortfall where checked; the remainder is of unknown origin. V and J calls and clone size follow that table, whereas D and trimming were derived from the DNA. Within this sample are fewer than 50,000 clones, with less than 90% of them counted one time only. The top ten constitute over 9.5% of the sample.

Patients were selected for having adequate residual fresh-frozen tumor tissue and more than two years of available survival data. None of the glioblastoma patients carried an isocitrate dehydrogenase mutation, although molecular status otherwise varied. PBMC were collected before vaccination, two weeks after the third vaccination, and at tumor progression if tumor progression occurred. The Qiagen DNeasy Blood extraction Kit was used for extraction of genomic DNA. The clonotype was recovered from a human donor with glioblastoma. The chain uses TRBV30 and TRBJ1-1, with the D gene not clear enough to name. The sample consisted of blood, taken before dendritic cell vaccination. The DNA sequence is TGTGCCTGGGGTGTTCTCGTGAACACTGAAGCTTTCTTT. It specifies CAWGVLVNTEAFF.